These 22 T cell receptor beta chains originate from one sample sequenced in a study of T cells in localized non-small cell lung cancer. Sequencing was performed with immunoSEQ multiplex PCR; in TCRdb, only in-frame clones are kept and a portion is missing. The sample has more than 70,000 clones; 84% are singletons. This specimen consisted of peripheral blood, obtained before any cancer treatment. These receptors were taken from a man aged 35-69 years with stage I lung adenocarcinoma.

This sequence joins TRBV15 and TRBJ2-7, with a tentative D call TRBD1 (6 bases). CDR3 length equals 15 residues. Deletions cut 2 bases from V and 9 bases from J, with 20 bases between. Germline V CDR1 and CDR2: LNHNV, YYDKDF (reference sequence). The DNA of the CDR3 is TGTGCCACCAGCAGAAACCGGGACACGAATTGGGCGCAGTACTTC. Residues: CATSRNRDTNWAQYF.

The chain has TRBV19 and TRBJ1-5; possibly TRBD1 for D (5 bases). The CDR3 runs 13 residues. V was trimmed by 8 bases and J by 0 bases, leaving 8 bases between them. The germline V gene encodes CDR1 LNHDA and CDR2 SQIVND (reference sequence). CDR3 DNA sequence: TGTGCCAGTGGGGGGAGTAGCAATCAGCCCCAGCATTTT. Residues: CASGGSSNQPQHF.

The chain carries TRBV5-6 and TRBJ1-1; D gene unclear. CDR3 size: 11 residues. Germline V CDR1 and CDR2: SGHDT, YYEEEE. V lost 4 bases, J lost 5 bases, and 6 bases lay in between. Written as DNA, the CDR3 is TGTGCCAGCAGCCGGAGTACTGAAGCTTTCTTT. Its protein product is CASSRSTEAFF.

On this clone: Other DNA sequences from this sample encode an identical CDR3 as well. The chain employs TRBV5-1 and TRBJ2-7; D gene unclear. V lost 0 bases to trimming and J lost 0 bases, with 4 bases between them. The germline V gene encodes CDR1 SGHRS and CDR2 YFSETQ. The length of the CDR3 is 13 residues. Here the CDR3 reads CASSLAGSYEQYF. The CDR3 nucleotides read TGCGCCAGCAGCTTGGCCGGCTCCTACGAGCAGTACTTC.

The V gene is TRBV29-1, the J gene TRBJ2-2; TRBD2 matches at 11 bases. Germline-derived CDR1 and CDR2 are SQVTM and ANQGSEA. The junction had 8 bases not matched to a gene; V was cut back by 6 bases and J by 2 bases. The CDR3 loop spans 16 amino acids. The CDR3 DNA sequence: TGCAGCGTCCGGGTAGCGGGAGGGCCTAACACCGGGGAGCTGTTTTTT. Translation gives CSVRVAGGPNTGELFF.

The J gene is TRBJ1-5, the V gene TRBV12-5; weak D call: TRBD1 (6 bases). This CDR3 contains 14 residues. The germline CDR1 and CDR2 sequences are LGHNT and FRNRAP. Trimming stripped 6 bases from V and 0 bases from J, with 9 bases between. In DNA form, the CDR3 reads TGTGCTAGTGGCTCAGGGGTTAGCAATCAGCCCCAGCATTTT. As protein: CASGSGVSNQPQHF.

The chain joins TRBV2 to TRBJ2-3; TRBD2 might be the D (5 bases). This CDR3 is 15 amino acids long. The ends were cut back, 6 bases at V and 5 bases at J, with 18 bases in the middle. CDR1 and CDR2 from the germline V gene are SNHLY and FYNNEI. CDR3: CASRRISAVGDTQYF. In DNA form, the CDR3 reads TGTGCCAGCAGGAGGATTAGCGCGGTAGGAGATACGCAGTATTTT.

The J gene is TRBJ2-5, the V gene TRBV18; possible D gene TRBD1, 5 bases. The CDR3 covers 14 residues. The V gene lost 6 bases and the J gene lost 3 bases, with 14 bases spanning the gap. Per germline, CDR1 KGHSH and CDR2 LQKENI. CDR3 sequence: CASSRSVGEETQYF. CDR3 in DNA: TGTGCCAGCTCCCGCTCGGTAGGGGAAGAGACCCAGTACTTC.

The chain employs TRBV6-5 and TRBJ2-2; 9 bases map to TRBD1. The CDR3 length is 14 residues. CDR1 is MNHEY and CDR2 is SVGAGI in the germline V gene. Losses at the gene ends were 7 bases for V and 6 bases for J; bases not matched to a gene: 6. The CDR3 DNA is TGTGCCAGCATCGACAGGGGGAGTGCCGGGGAGCTGTTTTTT. Translating gives CASIDRGSAGELFF.

The rearrangement links TRBV6-5 to TRBJ1-4; 8 bases are shared with TRBD1. V dropped 0 bases and J dropped 14; count of bases not matched to a gene: 11. The CDR3 runs 15 residues. Looked up from germline, CDR1 is MNHEY and CDR2 is SVGAGI. The CDR3 protein is CASSYSMGTGRRLFF. The DNA of the CDR3 is TGTGCCAGCAGTTACTCCATGGGGACAGGCCGCCGCCTGTTTTTT.

The V and J genes are TRBV19 and TRBJ1-3; unclear D gene. Deletions cut 11 bases from V and 0 bases from J, with 14 bases between. CDR1 is LNHDA, CDR2 SQIVND, per germline (reference sequence). The CDR3 consists of 14 residues. This CDR3 is CASAGSRSGNTIYF. CDR3 in DNA: TGTGCCTCCGCCGGGTCCCGCTCTGGAAACACCATATATTTT.

Turning to this clone: Other DNA sequences within the sample encode an identical CDR3. The gene calls are TRBV6-5 and TRBJ2-7; D ambiguous. Germline V gene sequence: CDR1 MNHEY, CDR2 SVGAGI. The CDR3 sequence is 13 residues long. V was pared by 2 bases and J by 2 bases, with 7 bases between. DNA for the CDR3: TGTGCCAGCAGTTACGGGCTAGCCTACGAGCAGTACTTC. This sequence encodes CASSYGLAYEQYF.

CDR3: CASNRQGVRDTQYF. As DNA, the CDR3 is TGTGCCAGCAACAGACAGGGTGTTAGGGATACGCAGTATTTT. The genes are TRBV2 and TRBJ2-3, with 7 nucleotides matching TRBD1. This CDR3 comprises 14 residues. The V and J ends lost 7 bases and 6 bases, in that order; junction bases with no gene match: 10. Germline V gives CDR1 SNHLY, CDR2 FYNNEI. Combining the CDR3 with reference TRBV2 and TRBJ2-3 gives the whole variable domain EPEVTQTPSHQVTQMGQEVILRCVPISNHLYFYWYRQILGQKVEFLVSFYNNEISEKSEIFDDQFSVERPDGSNFTLKIRSTKLEDSAMYFCASNRQGVRDTQYFGPGTRLTVL.

This chain links TRBV2 with TRBJ2-6; 11 bases are a match to TRBD1. Germline lookup yields CDR1 SNHLY and CDR2 FYNNEI. Losses at the gene ends were 10 bases for V and 4 bases for J; bases not matched to a gene: 12. This CDR3 is built from 17 residues. CDR3 sequence reads: CATSGGTGGLGANVLTF. CDR3 nucleotide sequence: TGTGCCACCTCGGGGGGGACAGGGGGTCTGGGGGCCAACGTCCTGACTTTC. The full variable domain, in which reference TRBV2 and TRBJ2-6 provide the parts outside the CDR3, is EPEVTQTPSHQVTQMGQEVILRCVPISNHLYFYWYRQILGQKVEFLVSFYNNEISEKSEIFDDQFSVERPDGSNFTLKIRSTKLEDSAMYFCATSGGTGGLGANVLTFGAGSRLTVL.

This rearrangement joins TRBV10-2 to TRBJ2-7; 9 nucleotides agree with TRBD2. CDR3 length: 16 residues. V dropped 3 bases and J dropped 6; count of bases not matched to a gene: 12. Germline CDR1 and CDR2: WSHSY and SAAADI. The CDR3 DNA sequence: TGCGCCAGCAGTGACCCCTCTAGCGGGACTCGCGGCGAGCAGTACTTC. Translating it yields CASSDPSSGTRGEQYF.

This sequence joins TRBV11-2 and TRBJ2-1; D is unclear. The CDR3 covers 12 residues. Germline values: CDR1 SGHAT, CDR2 FQNNGV. Between the trimmed V and J ends, which lost 1 base and 8 bases, there was a span of 6 bases. Written as DNA, the CDR3 is TGTGCCAGCAGCTTAGCGGGCGATGAGCAGTTCTTC. Amino acid sequence: CASSLAGDEQFF.

The rearrangement uses TRBV10-3 and TRBJ2-7; D is uncertain. The V gene lost 0 bases and the J gene lost 2 bases, with 14 bases spanning the gap. The CDR3 consists of 16 residues. Germline values: CDR1 ENHRY, CDR2 SYGVKD. In nucleotides, the CDR3 is TGTGCCATCAGTGAGTCTGGCAGAATGAAGACCTACGAGCAGTACTTC. Amino acids: CAISESGRMKTYEQYF.

There are a few counts of this clone. J is TRBJ1-1 and V is TRBV19; D possibly corresponds to TRBD1 (6 bases). CDR1 and CDR2 (germline): LNHDA, SQIVND (reference sequence). This CDR3 spans 14 amino acids. Deletions cut 7 bases from V and 4 bases from J, with 16 bases between. The CDR3 nucleotides are TGTGCCAGTACCCTACAGGGAAGTGGCACTGAAGCTTTCTTT. Translating it yields CASTLQGSGTEAFF.

The rearrangement uses TRBV6-1 and TRBJ2-5; D is unclear. CDR3 length equals 13 residues. V shed 4 bases and J shed 5 bases, with 11 bases lying between them. Looked up from germline, CDR1 is MNHNS and CDR2 is SASEGT. Written as DNA, the CDR3 is TGTGCCAGCAGTGGTGGCCCGGAGGAGACCCAGTACTTC. This sequence encodes CASSGGPEETQYF.

The chain has TRBV7-9 and TRBJ2-3; maybe TRBD2 (6 bases). This CDR3 is built from 19 residues. CDR1 SEHNR and CDR2 FQNEAQ come from the germline V gene (reference sequence). The V end was cut by 5 bases, the J end by 5 bases, with 29 bases between. Here the CDR3 DNA reads TGTGCCAGCAGCCCCCCGGGACTCCCAGTGCCCGGACAAGGAGATACGCAGTATTTT. Its protein is CASSPPGLPVPGQGDTQYF.

This chain joins TRBV7-9 and TRBJ2-7; TRBD1 matches at 9 bases. The CDR3 covers 15 residues. V was clipped by 1 base and J by 3 bases; unmatched bases: 4. In germline, CDR1 is SEHNR, CDR2 FQNEAQ (reference sequence). The CDR3: CASSLEYRGLYEQYF. CDR3 nucleotide sequence: TGTGCCAGCAGCTTAGAATACAGGGGGCTCTACGAGCAGTACTTC.

The V and J genes are TRBV7-3 and TRBJ1-1, with TRBD1 identical over 12 bases. V shed 5 bases, J shed 6 bases, and the junction held 7 bases outside the gene matches. This CDR3 is built from 15 residues. The germline V gene encodes CDR1 SGHTA and CDR2 FQGTGA. The CDR3 nucleotides read TGTGCCAGCAGCCCCGGGACAGGGGGCTTTTCTGAAGCTTTCTTT. As protein: CASSPGTGGFSEAFF.